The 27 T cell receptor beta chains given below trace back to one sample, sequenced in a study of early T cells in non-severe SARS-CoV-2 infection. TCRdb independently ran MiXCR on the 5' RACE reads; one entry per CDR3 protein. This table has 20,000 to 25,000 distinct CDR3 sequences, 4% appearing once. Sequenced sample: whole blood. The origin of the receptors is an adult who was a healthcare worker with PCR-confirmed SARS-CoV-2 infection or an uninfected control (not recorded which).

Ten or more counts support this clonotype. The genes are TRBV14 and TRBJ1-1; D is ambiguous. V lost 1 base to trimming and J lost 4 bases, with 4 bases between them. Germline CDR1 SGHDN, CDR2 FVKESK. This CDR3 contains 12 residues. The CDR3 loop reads CASSQVGTEAFF. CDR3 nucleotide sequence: TGTGCCAGCAGCCAAGTAGGCACTGAAGCTTTCTTT.

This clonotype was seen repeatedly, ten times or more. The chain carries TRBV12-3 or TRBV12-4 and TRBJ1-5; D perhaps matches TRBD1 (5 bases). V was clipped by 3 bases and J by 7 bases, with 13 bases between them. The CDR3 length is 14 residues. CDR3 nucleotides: TGTGCCAGCAGTTTGCAGGGCCCACGGCAGCCCCAGCATTTT. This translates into CASSLQGPRQPQHF.

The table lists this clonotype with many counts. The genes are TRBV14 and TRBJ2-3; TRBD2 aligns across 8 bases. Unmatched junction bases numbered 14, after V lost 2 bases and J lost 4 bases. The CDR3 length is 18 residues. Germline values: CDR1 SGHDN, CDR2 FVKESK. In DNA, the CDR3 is TGTGCCAGCAGCCAAAGCCTCGGGCGGGGGGTCCTTCCAGATACGCAGTATTTT. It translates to CASSQSLGRGVLPDTQYF.

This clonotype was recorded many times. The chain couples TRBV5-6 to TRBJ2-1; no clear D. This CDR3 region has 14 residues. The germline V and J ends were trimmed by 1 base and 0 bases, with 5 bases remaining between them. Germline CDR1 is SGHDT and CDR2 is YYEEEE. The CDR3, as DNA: TGTGCCAGCAGCTTGTTGAGCTCCTACAATGAGCAGTTCTTC. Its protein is CASSLLSSYNEQFF.

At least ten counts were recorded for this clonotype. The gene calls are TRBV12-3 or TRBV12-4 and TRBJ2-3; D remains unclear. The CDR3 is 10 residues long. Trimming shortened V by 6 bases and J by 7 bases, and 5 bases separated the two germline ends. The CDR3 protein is CASSLNTQYF. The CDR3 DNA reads TGTGCCAGCAGCCTTAATACGCAGTATTTT.

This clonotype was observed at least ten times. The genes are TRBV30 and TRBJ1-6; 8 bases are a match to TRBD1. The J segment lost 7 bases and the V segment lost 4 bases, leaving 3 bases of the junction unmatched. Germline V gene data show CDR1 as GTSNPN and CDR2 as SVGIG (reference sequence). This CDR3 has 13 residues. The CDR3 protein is CAWNGQGNSPLHF. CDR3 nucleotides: TGTGCCTGGAACGGACAGGGCAATTCACCCCTCCACTTT.

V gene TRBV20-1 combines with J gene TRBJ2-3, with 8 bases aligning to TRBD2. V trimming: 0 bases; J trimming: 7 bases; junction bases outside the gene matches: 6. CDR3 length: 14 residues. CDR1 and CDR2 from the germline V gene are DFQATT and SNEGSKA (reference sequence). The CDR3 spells CSARDTRGGNTQYF. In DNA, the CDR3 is TGCAGTGCTAGAGATACCCGGGGGGGCAATACGCAGTATTTT.

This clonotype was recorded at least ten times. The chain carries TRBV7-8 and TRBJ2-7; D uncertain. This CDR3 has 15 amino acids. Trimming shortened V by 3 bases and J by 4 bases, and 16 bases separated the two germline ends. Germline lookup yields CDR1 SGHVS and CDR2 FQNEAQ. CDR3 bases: TGTGCCAGCAGCTTTAGCAATTCCCATACTTACGAGCAGTACTTC. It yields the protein CASSFSNSHTYEQYF.

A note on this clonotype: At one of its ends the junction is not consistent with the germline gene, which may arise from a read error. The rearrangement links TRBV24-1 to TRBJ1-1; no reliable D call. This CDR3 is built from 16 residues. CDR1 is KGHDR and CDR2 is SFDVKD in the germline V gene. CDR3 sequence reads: CVLGPPARTANTEAFF. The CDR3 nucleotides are TGTGTCCTTGGTCCCCCAGCCCGGACGGCGAACACTGAAGCCTTCTTT.

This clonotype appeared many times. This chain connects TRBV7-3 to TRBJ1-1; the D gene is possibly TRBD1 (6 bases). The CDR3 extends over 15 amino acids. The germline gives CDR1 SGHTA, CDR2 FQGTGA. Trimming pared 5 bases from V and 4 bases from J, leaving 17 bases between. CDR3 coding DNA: TGTGCCAGCAGCCCCCACCCTACAGGGTTCACTGAAGCTTTCTTT. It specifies CASSPHPTGFTEAFF.

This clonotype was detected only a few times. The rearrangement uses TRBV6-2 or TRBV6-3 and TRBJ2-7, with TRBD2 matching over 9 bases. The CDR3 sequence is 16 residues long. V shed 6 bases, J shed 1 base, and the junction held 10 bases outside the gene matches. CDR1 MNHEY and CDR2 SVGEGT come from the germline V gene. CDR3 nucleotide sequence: TGTGCCAGCAGACGTGCCAGCGGGGGGCGGTCCTACGAGCAGTACTTC. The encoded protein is CASRRASGGRSYEQYF.

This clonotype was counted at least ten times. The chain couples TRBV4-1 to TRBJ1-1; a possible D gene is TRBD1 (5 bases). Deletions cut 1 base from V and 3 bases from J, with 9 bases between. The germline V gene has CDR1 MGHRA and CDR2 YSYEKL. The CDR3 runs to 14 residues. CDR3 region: CASSQGGRHTEAFF. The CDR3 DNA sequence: TGCGCCAGCAGCCAAGGGGGACGGCACACTGAAGCTTTCTTT.

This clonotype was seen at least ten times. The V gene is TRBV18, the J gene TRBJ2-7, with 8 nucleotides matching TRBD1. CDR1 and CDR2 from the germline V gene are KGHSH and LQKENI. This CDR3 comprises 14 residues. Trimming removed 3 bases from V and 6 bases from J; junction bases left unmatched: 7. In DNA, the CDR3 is TGTGCCAGCTCACCGCAGGGGGCGTATAGCGAGCAGTACTTC. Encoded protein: CASSPQGAYSEQYF.

The DNA for the CDR3 is TGTGCCAGCAGGCGAAAGGGAAATGAGCAGTTCTTC. Its translation: CASRRKGNEQFF. The V gene is TRBV12-3 or TRBV12-4, the J gene TRBJ2-1; D unclear. This CDR3 has 12 residues. Trimming removed 6 bases at V and 7 bases at J, with 10 bases between.

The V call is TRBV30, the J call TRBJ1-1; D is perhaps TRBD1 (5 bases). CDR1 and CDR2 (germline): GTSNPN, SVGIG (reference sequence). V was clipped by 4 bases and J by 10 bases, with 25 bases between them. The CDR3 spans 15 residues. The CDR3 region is CAWTHPGAGQQRAFF. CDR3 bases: TGTGCCTGGACCCACCCTGGGGCAGGCCAACAACGAGCTTTCTTT.

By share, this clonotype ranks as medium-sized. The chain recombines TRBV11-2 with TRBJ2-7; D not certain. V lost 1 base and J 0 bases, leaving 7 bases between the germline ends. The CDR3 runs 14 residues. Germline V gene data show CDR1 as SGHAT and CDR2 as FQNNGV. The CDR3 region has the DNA TGTGCCAGCAGCTTAGGGGGAATCTCCTACGAGCAGTACTTC. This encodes CASSLGGISYEQYF.

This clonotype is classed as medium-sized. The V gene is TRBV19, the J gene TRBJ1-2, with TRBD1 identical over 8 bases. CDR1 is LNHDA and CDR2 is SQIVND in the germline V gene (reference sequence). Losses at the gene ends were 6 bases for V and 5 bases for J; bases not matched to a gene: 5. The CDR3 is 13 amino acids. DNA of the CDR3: TGTGCCAGTAGCCCAGGGGGCAATTATGGCTACACCTTC. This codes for CASSPGGNYGYTF.

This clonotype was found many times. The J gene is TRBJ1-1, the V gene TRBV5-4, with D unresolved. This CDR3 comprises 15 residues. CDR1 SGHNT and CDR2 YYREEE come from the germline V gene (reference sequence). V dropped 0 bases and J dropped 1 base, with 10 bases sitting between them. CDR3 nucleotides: TGTGCCAGCAGCTTGGTGGGGAGGACGAACACTGAAGCTTTCTTT. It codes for CASSLVGRTNTEAFF.

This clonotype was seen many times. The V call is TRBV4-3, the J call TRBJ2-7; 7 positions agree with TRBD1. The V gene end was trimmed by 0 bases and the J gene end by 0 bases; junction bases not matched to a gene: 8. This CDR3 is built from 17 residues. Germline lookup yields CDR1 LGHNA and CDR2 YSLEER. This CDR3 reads CASSQDLLRDSSYEQYF. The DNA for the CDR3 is TGCGCCAGCAGCCAAGATTTATTAAGGGACAGCTCCTACGAGCAGTACTTC.

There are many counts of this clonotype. CDR3 loop: CASSISDRVLSGYTF. In DNA, the CDR3 is TGTGCCAGTAGTATATCCGACAGGGTTCTCTCTGGCTACACCTTC. This rearrangement joins TRBV19 to TRBJ1-2; 7 bases are shared with TRBD1. This CDR3 has 15 residues. Losses at the gene ends were 2 bases for V and 7 bases for J; bases not matched to a gene: 10. Germline values: CDR1 LNHDA, CDR2 SQIVND (reference sequence). Drawing the rest from reference TRBV19 and TRBJ1-2, the complete variable domain is DGGITQSPKYLFRKEGQNVTLSCEQNLNHDAMYWYRQDPGQGLRLIYYSQIVNDFQKGDIAEGYSVSREKKESFPLTVTSAQKNPTAFYLCASSISDRVLSGYTFGSGTRLTVV.

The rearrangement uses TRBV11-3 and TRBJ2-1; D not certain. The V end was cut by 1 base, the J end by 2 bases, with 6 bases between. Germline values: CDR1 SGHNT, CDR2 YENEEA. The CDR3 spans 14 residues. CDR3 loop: CASSLGGTYNEQFF. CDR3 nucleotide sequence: TGTGCCAGCAGCTTAGGTGGCACCTACAATGAGCAGTTCTTC.

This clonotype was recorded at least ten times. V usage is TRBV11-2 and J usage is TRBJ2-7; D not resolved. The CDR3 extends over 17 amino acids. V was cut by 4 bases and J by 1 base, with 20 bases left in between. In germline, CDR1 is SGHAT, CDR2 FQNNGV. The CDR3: CASSSFPTLAFSYEQYF. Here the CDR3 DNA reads TGTGCCAGCAGCTCCTTCCCGACGTTAGCTTTTTCCTACGAGCAGTACTTC.

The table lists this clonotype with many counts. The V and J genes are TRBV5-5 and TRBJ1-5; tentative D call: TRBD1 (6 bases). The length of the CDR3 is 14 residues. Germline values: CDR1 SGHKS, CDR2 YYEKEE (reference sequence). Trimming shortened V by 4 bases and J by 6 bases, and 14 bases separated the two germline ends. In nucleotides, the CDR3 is TGTGCCAGCAGCGAAACAGGGTTGAGTCAGCCCCAGCATTTT. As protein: CASSETGLSQPQHF.

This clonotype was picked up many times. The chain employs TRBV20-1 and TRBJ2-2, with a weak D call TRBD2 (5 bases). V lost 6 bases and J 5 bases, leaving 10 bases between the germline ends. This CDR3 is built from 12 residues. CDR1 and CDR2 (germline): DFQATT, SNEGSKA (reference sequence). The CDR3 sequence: CSASRETGELFF. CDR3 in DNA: TGCAGTGCGTCGAGGGAGACCGGGGAGCTGTTTTTT.

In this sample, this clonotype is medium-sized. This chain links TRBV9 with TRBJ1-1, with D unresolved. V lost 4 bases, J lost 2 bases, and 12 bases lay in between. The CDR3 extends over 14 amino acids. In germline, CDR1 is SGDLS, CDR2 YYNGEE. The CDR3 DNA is TGTGCCAGCAGCCGAACGGCCTACAACACTGAAGCTTTCTTT. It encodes CASSRTAYNTEAFF.

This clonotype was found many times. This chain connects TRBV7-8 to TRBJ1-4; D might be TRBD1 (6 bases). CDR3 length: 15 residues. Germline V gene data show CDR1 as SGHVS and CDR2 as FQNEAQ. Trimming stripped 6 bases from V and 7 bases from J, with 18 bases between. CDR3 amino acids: CASRLGRQAAEKLFF. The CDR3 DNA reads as TGTGCCAGCAGACTAGGCAGACAGGCCGCTGAAAAACTGTTTTTT.

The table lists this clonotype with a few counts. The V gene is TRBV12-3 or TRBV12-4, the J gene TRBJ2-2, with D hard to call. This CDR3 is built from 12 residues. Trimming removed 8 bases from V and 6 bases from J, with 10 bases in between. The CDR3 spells CASGYLSGELFF. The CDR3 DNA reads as TGTGCCAGCGGCTACTTGTCCGGGGAGCTGTTTTTT.